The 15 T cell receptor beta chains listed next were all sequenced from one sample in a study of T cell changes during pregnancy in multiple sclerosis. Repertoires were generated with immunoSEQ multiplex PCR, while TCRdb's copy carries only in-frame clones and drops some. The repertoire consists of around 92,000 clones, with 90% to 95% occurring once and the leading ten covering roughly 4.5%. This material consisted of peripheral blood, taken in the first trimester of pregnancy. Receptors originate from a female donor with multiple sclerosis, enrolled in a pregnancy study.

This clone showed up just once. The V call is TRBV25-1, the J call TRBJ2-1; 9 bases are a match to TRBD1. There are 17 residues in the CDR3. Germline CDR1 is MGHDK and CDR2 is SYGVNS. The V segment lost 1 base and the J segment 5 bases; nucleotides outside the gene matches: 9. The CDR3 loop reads CASSEWGQGGRHNEQFF. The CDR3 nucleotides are TGTGCCAGCAGTGAATGGGGACAGGGTGGGAGGCACAATGAGCAGTTCTTC.

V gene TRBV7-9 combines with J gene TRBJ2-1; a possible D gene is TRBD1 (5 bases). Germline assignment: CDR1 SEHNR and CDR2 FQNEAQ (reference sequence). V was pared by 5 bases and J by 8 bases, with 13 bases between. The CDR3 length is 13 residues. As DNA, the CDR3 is TGTGCCAGCAGCCGAGATGACAGAGATGAGCAGTTCTTC. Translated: CASSRDDRDEQFF.

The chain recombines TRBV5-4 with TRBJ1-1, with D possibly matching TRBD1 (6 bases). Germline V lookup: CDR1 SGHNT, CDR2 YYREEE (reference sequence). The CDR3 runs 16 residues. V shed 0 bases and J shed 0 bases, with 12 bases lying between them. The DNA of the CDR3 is TGTGCCAGCAGCTTGGGGAGAGGGGGTATGAACACTGAAGCTTTCTTT. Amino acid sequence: CASSLGRGGMNTEAFF.

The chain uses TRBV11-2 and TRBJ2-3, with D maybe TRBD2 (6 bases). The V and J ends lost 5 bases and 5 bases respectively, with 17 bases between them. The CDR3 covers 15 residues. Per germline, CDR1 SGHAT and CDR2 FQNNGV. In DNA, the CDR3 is TGTGCCAGCAGCCTCTTTAGCGGCGATGAAGATACGCAGTATTTT. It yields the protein CASSLFSGDEDTQYF.

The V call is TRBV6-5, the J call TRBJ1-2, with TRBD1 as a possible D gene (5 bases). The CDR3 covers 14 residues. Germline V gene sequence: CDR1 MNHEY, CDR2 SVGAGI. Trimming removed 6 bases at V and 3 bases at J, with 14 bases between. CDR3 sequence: CASRTPDKYYGYTF. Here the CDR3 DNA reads TGTGCCAGCAGAACCCCGGACAAATACTATGGCTACACCTTC.

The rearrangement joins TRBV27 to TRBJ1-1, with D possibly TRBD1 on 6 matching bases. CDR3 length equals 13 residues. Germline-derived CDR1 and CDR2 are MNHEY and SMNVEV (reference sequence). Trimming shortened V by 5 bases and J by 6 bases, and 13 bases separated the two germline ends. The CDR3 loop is CASSNNRAAEAFF. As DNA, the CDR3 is TGTGCCAGCAGTAACAACAGGGCCGCTGAAGCTTTCTTT.

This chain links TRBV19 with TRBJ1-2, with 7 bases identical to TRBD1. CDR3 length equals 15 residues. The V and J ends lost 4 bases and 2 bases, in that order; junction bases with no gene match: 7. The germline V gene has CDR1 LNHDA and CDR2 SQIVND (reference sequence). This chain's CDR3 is CASSSHRDSNYGYTF. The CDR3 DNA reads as TGTGCCAGTAGTAGCCACCGGGACAGCAACTATGGCTACACCTTC.

CDR3: CASSVTPGTSSEQFF. CDR3 nucleotides: TGTGCCAGTAGTGTAACGCCGGGGACTAGCAGTGAGCAGTTCTTC. This chain uses TRBV19 with TRBJ2-1; TRBD2 agrees at 9 bases. CDR3 length equals 15 residues. CDR1 LNHDA and CDR2 SQIVND come from the germline V gene (reference sequence). J gave up 9 bases and V 5 bases, and 11 bases lay outside the gene matches.

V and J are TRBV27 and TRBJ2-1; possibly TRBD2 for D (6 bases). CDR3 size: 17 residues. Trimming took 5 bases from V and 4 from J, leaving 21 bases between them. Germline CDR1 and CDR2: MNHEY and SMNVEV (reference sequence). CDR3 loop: CASSKIFRGTEYNEQFF. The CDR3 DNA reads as TGTGCCAGCAGTAAAATATTCCGCGGGACGGAATACAATGAGCAGTTCTTC.

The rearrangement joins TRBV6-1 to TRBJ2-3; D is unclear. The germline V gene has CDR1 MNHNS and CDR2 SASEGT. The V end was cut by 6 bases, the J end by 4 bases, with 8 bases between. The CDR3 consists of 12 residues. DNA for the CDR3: TGTGCCAGCAGCGGTGAGGCAGATACGCAGTATTTT. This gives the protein CASSGEADTQYF.

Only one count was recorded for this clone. The CDR3 region has the DNA TGTGCCAGCAGCCCAAACACGGCGGGAGGCTACGAGCAGTACTTC. Its protein product is CASSPNTAGGYEQYF. The chain joins TRBV5-4 to TRBJ2-7; 8 nucleotides align to TRBD2. The CDR3 has 15 residues. Unmatched junction bases numbered 9, after V lost 4 bases and J lost 3 bases. Germline V gene sequence: CDR1 SGHNT, CDR2 YYREEE (reference sequence).

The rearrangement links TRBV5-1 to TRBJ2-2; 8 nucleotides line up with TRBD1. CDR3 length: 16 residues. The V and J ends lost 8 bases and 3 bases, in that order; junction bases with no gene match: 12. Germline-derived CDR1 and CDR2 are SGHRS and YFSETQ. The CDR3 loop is CASQRQTQGDTGELFF. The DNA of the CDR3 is TGCGCCAGTCAAAGGCAAACACAGGGGGACACCGGGGAGCTGTTTTTT. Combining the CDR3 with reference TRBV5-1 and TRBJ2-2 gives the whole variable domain KAGVTQTPRYLIKTRGQQVTLSCSPISGHRSVSWYQQTPGQGLQFLFEYFSETQRNKGNFPGRFSGRQFSNSRSEMNVSTLELGDSALYLCASQRQTQGDTGELFFGEGSRLTVL.

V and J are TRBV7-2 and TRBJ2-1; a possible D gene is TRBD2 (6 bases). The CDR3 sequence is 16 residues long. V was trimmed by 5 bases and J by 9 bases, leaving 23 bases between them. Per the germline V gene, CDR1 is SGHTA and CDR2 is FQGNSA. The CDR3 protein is CASSRKGRDFGGEQFF. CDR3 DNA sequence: TGTGCCAGCAGCCGAAAGGGCCGGGACTTTGGAGGTGAGCAGTTCTTC.

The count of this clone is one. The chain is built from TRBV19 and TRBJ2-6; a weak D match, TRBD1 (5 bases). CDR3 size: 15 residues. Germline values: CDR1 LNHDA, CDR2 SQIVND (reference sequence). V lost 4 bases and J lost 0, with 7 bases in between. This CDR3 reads CASSRTISGANVLTF. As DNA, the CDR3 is TGTGCCAGTAGTAGGACAATCTCTGGGGCCAACGTCCTGACTTTC.

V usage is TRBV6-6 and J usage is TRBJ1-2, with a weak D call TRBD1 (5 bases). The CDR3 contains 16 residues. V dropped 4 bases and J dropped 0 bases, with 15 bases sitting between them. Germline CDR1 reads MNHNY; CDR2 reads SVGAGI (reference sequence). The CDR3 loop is CASSSAREVSNYGYTF. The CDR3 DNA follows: TGTGCCAGCAGTTCGGCCAGGGAGGTCTCTAACTATGGCTACACCTTC.